The subject of this entry is one T cell receptor (beta chain). PCR primers comprised 60 Vbeta and 13 Jbeta primers. The repertoire was sequenced with immunoSEQ multiplex PCR; TCRdb's copy has only in-frame clones and lacks some. The sample gives around 97,000 clones, around 82% of which show up once; 4.5% to 6.5% is in the top ten. These data originate in a study of cytomegalovirus exposure and HLA in healthy donors. V was trimmed by 6 bases and J by 4 bases, leaving 16 bases between them. In germline, CDR1 is SGHRS, CDR2 YFSETQ. The CDR3 totals 15 residues. The specimen sequenced was PBMCs. This receptor was identified in a man between 40 and 49 years old in good health and CMV-seropositive. The chain uses TRBV5-1 and TRBJ1-4, with D tentatively TRBD1 (5 bases). The CDR3 DNA follows: TGCGCCAGCACACCTTCCGGACACCTTAATGAAAAACTGTTTTTT. Translating it yields CASTPSGHLNEKLFF.